This T cell receptor (beta chain) was recorded in a study of human T cells and chemical hapten exposure. About the study: Patients, mostly women, had alopecia areata, alopecia totalis or alopecia universalis.

Time point: patch test 1, 2 weeks after DPC sensitization. Treatment: therapeutic diphenylcyclopropenone sensitization with weekly scalp DPC. Germline trimming cut 6 bases from V and 4 bases from J; bases unmatched to any gene: 10. Germline loops: CDR1 MNHEY, CDR2 SMNVEV (reference sequence). This CDR3 comprises 15 residues. TCRdb recomputed calls from the RACE reads with MiXCR, one row per CDR3 protein. The sample holds tens of thousands of distinct CDR3 sequences; around 30% are singletons and the top ten take about 8.9%. This TCR derives from a man aged 40-49 years with alopecia areata. Some clones in this sample may be carry-over from other donors' samples. This chain links TRBV27 with TRBJ2-3; 7 nucleotides line up with TRBD2. Source: whole blood, taken in connection with sensitization to the hapten diphenylcyclopropenone (DPC). CDR3 coding DNA: TGTGCCAGCAGACTTAGCGGGCTGAAACCAGATACGCAGTATTTT. Encoded protein: CASRLSGLKPDTQYF.